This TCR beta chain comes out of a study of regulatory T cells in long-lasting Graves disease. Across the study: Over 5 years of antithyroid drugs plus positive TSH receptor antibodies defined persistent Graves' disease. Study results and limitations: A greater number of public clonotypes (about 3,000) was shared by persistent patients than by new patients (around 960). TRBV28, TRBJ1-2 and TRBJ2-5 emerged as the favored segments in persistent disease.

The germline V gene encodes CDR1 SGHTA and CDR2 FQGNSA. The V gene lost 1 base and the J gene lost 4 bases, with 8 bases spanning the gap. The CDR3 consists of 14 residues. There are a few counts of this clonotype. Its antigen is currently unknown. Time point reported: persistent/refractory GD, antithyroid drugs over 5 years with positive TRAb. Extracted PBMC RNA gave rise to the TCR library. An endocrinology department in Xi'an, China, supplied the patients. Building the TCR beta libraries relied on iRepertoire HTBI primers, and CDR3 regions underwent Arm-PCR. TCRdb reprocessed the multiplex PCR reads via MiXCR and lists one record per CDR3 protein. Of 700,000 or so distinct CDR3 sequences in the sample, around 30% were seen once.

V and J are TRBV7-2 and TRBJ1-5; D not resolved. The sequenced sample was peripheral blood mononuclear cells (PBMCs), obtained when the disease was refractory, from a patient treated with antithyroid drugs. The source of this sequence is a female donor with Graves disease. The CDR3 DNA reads TGTGCCAGCAGCTTAGAACTGCTAAATCAGCCCCAGCATTTT. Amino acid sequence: CASSLELLNQPQHF. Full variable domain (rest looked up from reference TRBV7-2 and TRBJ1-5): GAGVSQSPSNKVTEKGKDVELRCDPISGHTALYWYRQSLGQGLEFLIYFQGNSAPDKSGLPSDRFSAERTGGSVSTLTIQRTQQEDSAVYLCASSLELLNQPQHFGDGTRLSIL.